Following are 20 T cell receptor beta chains from one sample sequenced in a study of blood T cell repertoires in COVID-19. This table comes from immunoSEQ multiplex PCR, and its TCRdb copy is limited to in-frame clones, with some not included. Of 30,000 to 35,000 clones listed, around 77% are singletons. The material sequenced was peripheral blood. Receptors originate from a human donor in a cohort sampled during active COVID-19.

The chain carries TRBV29-1 and TRBJ1-2; TRBD1 matches at 11 bases. The V gene's germline CDR1 is SQVTM and CDR2 ANQGSEA. This CDR3 spans 12 amino acids. Trimming at V came to 5 bases and at J to 7 bases, leaving 3 bases not matched to a gene. The CDR3 bases are TGCAGCGTTCAAGGGACAGGGGGTGGCTACACCTTC. As protein: CSVQGTGGGYTF.

The genes are TRBV9 and TRBJ2-1; D is uncertain. From germline, CDR1 is SGDLS and CDR2 YYNGEE. Trimming removed 4 bases from V and 0 bases from J, with 11 bases in between. The CDR3 has 15 amino acids. The CDR3 here is CASSRGGSSYNEQFF. DNA of the CDR3: TGTGCCAGCAGCCGCGGCGGTAGCTCCTACAATGAGCAGTTCTTC.

This clone has more than one count but fewer than ten. This sequence joins TRBV5-8 and TRBJ2-5; TRBD1 might be the D (5 bases). Germline lookup yields CDR1 SGHTS and CDR2 YDEGEE. Trimming stripped 0 bases from V and 1 base from J, with 10 bases between. This CDR3 has 15 amino acids. The CDR3 sequence: CASSLDRQIQETQYF. The CDR3 bases are TGTGCCAGCAGCTTGGATCGACAGATCCAAGAGACCCAGTACTTC.

This chain links TRBV2 with TRBJ1-5, with TRBD1 as a possible D gene (5 bases). V was shortened by 1 base and J by 3 bases, with 13 bases between the two germline ends. This CDR3 is built from 16 residues. Germline assignment: CDR1 SNHLY and CDR2 FYNNEI. Written as DNA, the CDR3 is TGTGCCAGCAGTGAAGAGGGGAACGTAAACAATCAGCCCCAGCATTTT. It yields the protein CASSEEGNVNNQPQHF.

This chain joins TRBV4-1 and TRBJ1-3; the D gene is possibly TRBD1 (5 bases). The CDR3 has 14 amino acids. V was shortened by 2 bases and J by 4 bases, with 9 bases between the two germline ends. The germline V gene encodes CDR1 MGHRA and CDR2 YSYEKL. The CDR3 sequence: CASSQLEGGNTIYF. Written as DNA, the CDR3 is TGCGCCAGCAGCCAATTGGAGGGGGGAAACACCATATATTTT.

This chain joins TRBV18 and TRBJ2-6; D gene ambiguous. Germline-derived CDR1 and CDR2 are KGHSH and LQKENI. The CDR3 contains 15 residues. Trimming pared 5 bases from V and 0 bases from J, leaving 8 bases between. This CDR3 is CASSSKLSGANVLTF. In nucleotides, the CDR3 is TGTGCCAGCTCATCCAAACTCTCTGGGGCCAACGTCCTGACTTTC.

J is TRBJ1-5 and V is TRBV28; possibly TRBD1 for D (6 bases). The CDR3 length is 14 residues. CDR1 and CDR2 from the germline V gene are MDHEN and SYDVKM. The germline V and J ends were trimmed by 6 bases and 3 bases, with 12 bases remaining between them. The CDR3 DNA reads as TGTGCCAGCAGGCTACAGGGAAACAATCAGCCCCAGCATTTT. Its protein is CASRLQGNNQPQHF. The entire variable domain, with the rest obtained from reference TRBV28 and TRBJ1-5, is as follows: DVKVTQSSRYLVKRTGEKVFLECVQDMDHENMFWYRQDPGLGLRLIYFSYDVKMKEKGDIPEGYSVSREKKERFSLILESASTNQTSMYLCASRLQGNNQPQHFGDGTRLSIL.

This clone was counted between two and nine times. V gene TRBV6-6 combines with J gene TRBJ1-3; perhaps TRBD1 as D (5 bases). In germline, CDR1 is MNHNY, CDR2 SVGAGI (reference sequence). The length of the CDR3 is 15 residues. Trimming removed 6 bases at V and 2 bases at J, with 14 bases between. This CDR3 reads CASRQVQATGNTIYF. The DNA of the CDR3 is TGTGCCAGCAGACAGGTGCAGGCTACTGGAAACACCATATATTTT.

This chain connects TRBV5-1 to TRBJ2-2; D remains ambiguous. CDR3 size: 16 residues. V was cut by 2 bases and J by 5 bases, with 16 bases left in between. Germline loops: CDR1 SGHRS, CDR2 YFSETQ. The CDR3 sequence is CASSFRSGSNTGELFF. The CDR3 coding sequence is TGCGCCAGCAGCTTCCGATCCGGGTCTAATACCGGGGAGCTGTTTTTT. Looking up the rest from reference TRBV5-1 and TRBJ2-2 gives the full variable domain: KAGVTQTPRYLIKTRGQQVTLSCSPISGHRSVSWYQQTPGQGLQFLFEYFSETQRNKGNFPGRFSGRQFSNSRSEMNVSTLELGDSALYLCASSFRSGSNTGELFFGEGSRLTVL.

CDR3 sequence reads: CASSSIRDRGHNTQYF. Written as DNA, the CDR3 is TGCGCCAGCAGCTCAATCCGGGACAGGGGGCATAATACGCAGTATTTT. This chain connects TRBV5-1 to TRBJ2-3, with 12 bases matching TRBD1. This CDR3 is 16 amino acids long. Germline V gene data show CDR1 as SGHRS and CDR2 as YFSETQ. V gave up 3 bases and J gave up 7 bases; unmatched junction bases: 9.

V usage is TRBV19 and J usage is TRBJ1-5, with D tentatively TRBD1 (5 bases). Trimming removed 5 bases from V and 5 bases from J, with 13 bases in between. Germline loops: CDR1 LNHDA, CDR2 SQIVND (reference sequence). The CDR3 spans 14 residues. The CDR3 protein is CASSYTLTDQPQHF. CDR3 DNA sequence: TGTGCCAGTAGTTATACGTTGACAGATCAGCCCCAGCATTTT.

The chain employs TRBV5-6 and TRBJ1-2; D might be TRBD1 (5 bases). Deletions cut 6 bases from V and 1 base from J, with 10 bases between. The CDR3 length is 13 residues. Germline V lookup: CDR1 SGHDT, CDR2 YYEEEE. CDR3 nucleotide sequence: TGTGCCAGCACCCCGGGGGGTAACTATGGCTACACCTTC. Encoded protein: CASTPGGNYGYTF.

The chain links TRBV5-6 to TRBJ2-4, with a tentative D call TRBD1 (6 bases). In germline, CDR1 is SGHDT, CDR2 YYEEEE. Deletions cut 1 base from V and 5 bases from J, with 10 bases between. CDR3 size: 14 residues. CDR3 sequence reads: CASSLYRVQNIQYF. Here the CDR3 DNA reads TGTGCCAGCAGCTTGTACAGGGTTCAAAACATTCAGTACTTC.

This chain joins TRBV19 and TRBJ2-5; D may be TRBD2 (5 bases). Germline lookup yields CDR1 LNHDA and CDR2 SQIVND (reference sequence). The CDR3 spans 13 residues. V dropped 7 bases and J dropped 7 bases, with 16 bases sitting between them. CDR3 nucleotides: TGTGCCAGTACCCCGGTGTCAGGAGGGACCCAGTACTTC. Translating it yields CASTPVSGGTQYF.

The chain is built from TRBV15 and TRBJ1-5, with a possible D match to TRBD1 (6 bases). The ends were cut back, 2 bases at V and 2 bases at J, with 13 bases in the middle. Germline V gene data show CDR1 as LNHNV and CDR2 as YYDKDF (reference sequence). The CDR3 covers 16 residues. The CDR3 nucleotides read TGTGCCACCAGCAGAAACAGGGTTACGGGCAATCAGCCCCAGCATTTT. Residues: CATSRNRVTGNQPQHF.

This chain links TRBV19 with TRBJ1-1; D uncertain. The CDR3 has 13 amino acids. Trimming shortened V by 2 bases and J by 1 base, and 5 bases separated the two germline ends. The germline gives CDR1 LNHDA, CDR2 SQIVND (reference sequence). This CDR3 reads CASSITRNTEAFF. The CDR3 DNA is TGTGCCAGTAGTATAACCAGGAACACTGAAGCTTTCTTT.

The CDR3 DNA follows: TGTGCCAGCAGCGCCGGACAGGGTGGAAATTCACCCCTCCACTTT. Its translation is CASSAGQGGNSPLHF. The V call is TRBV9, the J call TRBJ1-6; 8 bases map to TRBD1. Germline values: CDR1 SGDLS, CDR2 YYNGEE. J lost 7 bases, V lost 3 bases, and 6 bases had no gene match. The CDR3 contains 15 residues.

This clone was detected a few times. This chain joins TRBV9 and TRBJ2-7; the D gene is possibly TRBD2 (6 bases). V shed 3 bases and J shed 6 bases, with 13 bases lying between them. Germline values: CDR1 SGDLS, CDR2 YYNGEE. This CDR3 has 13 residues. The CDR3 loop is CASSGGLGGEQYF. The CDR3 region has the DNA TGTGCCAGCAGCGGTGGACTGGGGGGCGAGCAGTACTTC.

J is TRBJ1-3 and V is TRBV11-2, with 9 positions matching TRBD1. This CDR3 region has 15 residues. Trimming took 5 bases from V and 3 from J; bases not matched to a gene: 5. Per the germline V gene, CDR1 is SGHAT and CDR2 is FQNNGV. Here the CDR3 reads CASSRGTGHGNTIYF. CDR3 nucleotide sequence: TGTGCCAGCAGCCGAGGGACAGGGCATGGAAACACCATATATTTT.

The sample holds a few counts of this clone. J is TRBJ1-1 and V is TRBV3-1 (or the pseudogene TRBV3-2), with D unresolved. The CDR3 runs to 13 residues. Germline assignment: CDR1 LGHDT and CDR2 YNNKEL (reference sequence). The germline V and J ends were trimmed by 2 bases and 4 bases, with 8 bases remaining between them. CDR3 sequence: CASSQLTVTEAFF. The CDR3 nucleotides are TGTGCCAGCAGCCAATTGACTGTCACTGAAGCTTTCTTT.